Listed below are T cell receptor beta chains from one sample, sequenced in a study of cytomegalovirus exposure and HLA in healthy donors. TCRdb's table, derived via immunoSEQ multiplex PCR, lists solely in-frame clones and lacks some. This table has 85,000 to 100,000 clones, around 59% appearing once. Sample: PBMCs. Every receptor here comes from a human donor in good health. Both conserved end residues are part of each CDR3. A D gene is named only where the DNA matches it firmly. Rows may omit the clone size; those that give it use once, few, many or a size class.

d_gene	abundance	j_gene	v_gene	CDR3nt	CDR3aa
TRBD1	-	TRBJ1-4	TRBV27	TGTGCCAGCAGTTCCCAACAGGGGGCGCAGTATGAAAAACTGTTTTTT	CASSSQQGAQYEKLFF
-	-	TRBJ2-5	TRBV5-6	TGTGCCAGCAGCTTGTTGAATTCCCTACTGCAAGAGACCCAGTACTTC	CASSLLNSLLQETQYF
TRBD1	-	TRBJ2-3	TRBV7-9	TGTGCCAGCAGCCCCAGACAGGGATCCACAGATACGCAGTATTTT	CASSPRQGSTDTQYF
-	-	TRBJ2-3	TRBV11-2	TGTGCCAGCAGCTTAATGCTAGGTACAGATACGCAGTATTTT	CASSLMLGTDTQYF
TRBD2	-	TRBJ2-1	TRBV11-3	TGTGCCAGCAGCTTGGGAACTAGCGGGGGTAACAATGAGCAGTTCTTC	CASSLGTSGGNNEQFF
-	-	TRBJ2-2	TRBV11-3	TGTGCCAGCAGCCTCCAGGGCACCGGGGAGCTGTTTTTT	CASSLQGTGELFF
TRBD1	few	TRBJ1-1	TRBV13	TGTGCCAGTAAGGCAGGGGGCTCATCGGGTGTTACTGAAGCTTTCTTT	CASKAGGSSGVTEAFF
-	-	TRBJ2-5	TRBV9	TGTGCCAGCAGTAGTCGGGTGTCTCACCAAGAGACCCAGTACTTC	CASSSRVSHQETQYF
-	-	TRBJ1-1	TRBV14	TGTGCCAGCAGCCAAGGGTTAGGGACATTTAACACTGAAGCTTTCTTT	CASSQGLGTFNTEAFF
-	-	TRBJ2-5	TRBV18	TGTGCCAGCTCACCAAATGGCGGGGCCCAAGAGACCCAGTACTTC	CASSPNGGAQETQYF
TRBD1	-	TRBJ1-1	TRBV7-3	TGTGCCAGCAGCCCTCCCCCAGGGGGTCCTTTCTTT	CASSPPPGGPFF
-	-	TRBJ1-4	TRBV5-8	TGTGCCAGCAGCAGCCCCCCGACTAATGAAAAACTGTTTTTT	CASSSPPTNEKLFF
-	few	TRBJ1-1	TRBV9	TGTGCCAGCAGCGTAGCCCAGGGCAACACTGAAGCTTTCTTT	CASSVAQGNTEAFF
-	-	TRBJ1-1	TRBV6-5	TGTGCCAGCAGTTTGTACAGCGGCACTGAAGCTTTCTTT	CASSLYSGTEAFF
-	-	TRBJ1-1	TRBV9	TGTGCCAGCAGCTCAGGTCTGAACACTGAAGCTTTCTTT	CASSSGLNTEAFF
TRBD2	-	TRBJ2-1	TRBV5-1	TGCGCCAGCAGCCCGGGGGGACTAGCGGGGTCCTCGTCCTACAATGAGCAGTTCTTC	CASSPGGLAGSSSYNEQFF
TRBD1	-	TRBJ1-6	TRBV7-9	TGTGCGGACCGGACAGGGGGAGACTCACCCCTCCACTTT	CADRTGGDSPLHF
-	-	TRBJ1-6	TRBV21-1	TGTGCCAGCCCAAACCCCGCGGGGGGGGCTTCACCCCTCCACTTT	CASPNPAGGASPLHF
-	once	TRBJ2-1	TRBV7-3	TGTGCCAGCAGCTTATTGCAAGCGGGTCCAATCATCCATGAGCAGTTCTTC	CASSLLQAGPIIHEQFF
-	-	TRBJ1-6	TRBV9	TGTGCCAGCAGCGTCAGCGGGGCTGGGAATTCACCCCTCCACTTT	CASSVSGAGNSPLHF
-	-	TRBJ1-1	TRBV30	TGTGCCTGGAGTGCTGTCACTGAAGCTTTCTTT	CAWSAVTEAFF
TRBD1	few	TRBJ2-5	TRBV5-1	TGCGCCAGCAGCCTCTCAGGACAGGGGATTTTCAAGGAGACCCAGTACTTC	CASSLSGQGIFKETQYF
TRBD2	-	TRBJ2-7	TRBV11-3	TGTGCCAGCAGTCCGGGACTAGCGGTTTCCTACGAGCAGTACTTC	CASSPGLAVSYEQYF
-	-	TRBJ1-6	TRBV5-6	TGTGCCAGCAGCTTGCCAGGGAATTCACCCCTCCACTTT	CASSLPGNSPLHF
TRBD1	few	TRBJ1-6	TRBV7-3	TGTGCCAGCAGCCCCAGACAGGGTGGGACCCTCCACTTT	CASSPRQGGTLHF
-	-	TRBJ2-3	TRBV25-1	TGTGCCAGCAGTGAGTGGGCCACAGATACGCAGTATTTT	CASSEWATDTQYF
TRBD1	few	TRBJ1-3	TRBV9	TGTGCCAGCAGCGTAGCCCCGGGACAGGGGTTTGGAAACACCATATATTTT	CASSVAPGQGFGNTIYF
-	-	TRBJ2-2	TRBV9	TGTGCCAGCAGCGTAGTACAGGGGAACACCGGGGAGCTGTTTTTT	CASSVVQGNTGELFF
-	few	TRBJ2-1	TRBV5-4	TGTGCCAGCAGCTTAGGCCAGGCATCCTACAATGAGCAGTTCTTC	CASSLGQASYNEQFF
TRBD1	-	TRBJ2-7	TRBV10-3	TGTGCCATCAGGGACTTACAGGGGTCCTACGAGCAGTACTTC	CAIRDLQGSYEQYF
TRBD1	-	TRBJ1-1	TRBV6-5	TGTGCCAGCAGACTGACAGGGGCGAACACTGAAGCTTTCTTT	CASRLTGANTEAFF
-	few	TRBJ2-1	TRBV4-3	TGCGCCAGCAGCCAAGATTTAGAGACAAAGCAGTTCTTC	CASSQDLETKQFF
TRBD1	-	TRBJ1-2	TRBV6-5	TGTGCCAGCAGTCGACAGGGGGTCTATGGCTACACCTTC	CASSRQGVYGYTF
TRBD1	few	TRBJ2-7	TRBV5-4	TGTGCCAGCAGCATACAGGGGTATGGCGAGCAGTACTTC	CASSIQGYGEQYF
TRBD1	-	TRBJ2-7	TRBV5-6	TGTGCCGGCAGCTCGGTGGGGGACAGGGGCCAGTACTTC	CAGSSVGDRGQYF
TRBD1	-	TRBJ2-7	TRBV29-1	TGCAGCGTTGACGGACAGGGGGGGTACTACGAGCAGTACTTC	CSVDGQGGYYEQYF
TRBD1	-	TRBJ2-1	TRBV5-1	TGCGCCAGCAGGGACAGGGACGGCTATGAGCAGTTCTTC	CASRDRDGYEQFF
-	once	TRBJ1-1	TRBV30	TGTGCCTGGGTATCACTGGGGGCGGGGGGAACTGAAGCTTTCTTT	CAWVSLGAGGTEAFF
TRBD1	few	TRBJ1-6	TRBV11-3	TGTGCCAGCAGCTTGGGACAGGTTGATAATTCACCCCTCCACTTT	CASSLGQVDNSPLHF
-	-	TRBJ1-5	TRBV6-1	TGTGCCAGCAGTGAAGAATTGGGCAGGCCTTATGAGCCCCAGCATTTT	CASSEELGRPYEPQHF
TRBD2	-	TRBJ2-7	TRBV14	TGTGCCAGCAGCCAAGATCTTGTAGCGGGGGGGCGGAACGAGCAGTACTTC	CASSQDLVAGGRNEQYF
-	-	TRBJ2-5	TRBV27	TGTGCCAGCGCCTACCGCGGCCAAGAGACCCAGTACTTC	CASAYRGQETQYF
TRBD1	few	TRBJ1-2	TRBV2	TGTGCCAGCAGTGATCAACAGGGGGCTTTTGGCTACACCTTC	CASSDQQGAFGYTF